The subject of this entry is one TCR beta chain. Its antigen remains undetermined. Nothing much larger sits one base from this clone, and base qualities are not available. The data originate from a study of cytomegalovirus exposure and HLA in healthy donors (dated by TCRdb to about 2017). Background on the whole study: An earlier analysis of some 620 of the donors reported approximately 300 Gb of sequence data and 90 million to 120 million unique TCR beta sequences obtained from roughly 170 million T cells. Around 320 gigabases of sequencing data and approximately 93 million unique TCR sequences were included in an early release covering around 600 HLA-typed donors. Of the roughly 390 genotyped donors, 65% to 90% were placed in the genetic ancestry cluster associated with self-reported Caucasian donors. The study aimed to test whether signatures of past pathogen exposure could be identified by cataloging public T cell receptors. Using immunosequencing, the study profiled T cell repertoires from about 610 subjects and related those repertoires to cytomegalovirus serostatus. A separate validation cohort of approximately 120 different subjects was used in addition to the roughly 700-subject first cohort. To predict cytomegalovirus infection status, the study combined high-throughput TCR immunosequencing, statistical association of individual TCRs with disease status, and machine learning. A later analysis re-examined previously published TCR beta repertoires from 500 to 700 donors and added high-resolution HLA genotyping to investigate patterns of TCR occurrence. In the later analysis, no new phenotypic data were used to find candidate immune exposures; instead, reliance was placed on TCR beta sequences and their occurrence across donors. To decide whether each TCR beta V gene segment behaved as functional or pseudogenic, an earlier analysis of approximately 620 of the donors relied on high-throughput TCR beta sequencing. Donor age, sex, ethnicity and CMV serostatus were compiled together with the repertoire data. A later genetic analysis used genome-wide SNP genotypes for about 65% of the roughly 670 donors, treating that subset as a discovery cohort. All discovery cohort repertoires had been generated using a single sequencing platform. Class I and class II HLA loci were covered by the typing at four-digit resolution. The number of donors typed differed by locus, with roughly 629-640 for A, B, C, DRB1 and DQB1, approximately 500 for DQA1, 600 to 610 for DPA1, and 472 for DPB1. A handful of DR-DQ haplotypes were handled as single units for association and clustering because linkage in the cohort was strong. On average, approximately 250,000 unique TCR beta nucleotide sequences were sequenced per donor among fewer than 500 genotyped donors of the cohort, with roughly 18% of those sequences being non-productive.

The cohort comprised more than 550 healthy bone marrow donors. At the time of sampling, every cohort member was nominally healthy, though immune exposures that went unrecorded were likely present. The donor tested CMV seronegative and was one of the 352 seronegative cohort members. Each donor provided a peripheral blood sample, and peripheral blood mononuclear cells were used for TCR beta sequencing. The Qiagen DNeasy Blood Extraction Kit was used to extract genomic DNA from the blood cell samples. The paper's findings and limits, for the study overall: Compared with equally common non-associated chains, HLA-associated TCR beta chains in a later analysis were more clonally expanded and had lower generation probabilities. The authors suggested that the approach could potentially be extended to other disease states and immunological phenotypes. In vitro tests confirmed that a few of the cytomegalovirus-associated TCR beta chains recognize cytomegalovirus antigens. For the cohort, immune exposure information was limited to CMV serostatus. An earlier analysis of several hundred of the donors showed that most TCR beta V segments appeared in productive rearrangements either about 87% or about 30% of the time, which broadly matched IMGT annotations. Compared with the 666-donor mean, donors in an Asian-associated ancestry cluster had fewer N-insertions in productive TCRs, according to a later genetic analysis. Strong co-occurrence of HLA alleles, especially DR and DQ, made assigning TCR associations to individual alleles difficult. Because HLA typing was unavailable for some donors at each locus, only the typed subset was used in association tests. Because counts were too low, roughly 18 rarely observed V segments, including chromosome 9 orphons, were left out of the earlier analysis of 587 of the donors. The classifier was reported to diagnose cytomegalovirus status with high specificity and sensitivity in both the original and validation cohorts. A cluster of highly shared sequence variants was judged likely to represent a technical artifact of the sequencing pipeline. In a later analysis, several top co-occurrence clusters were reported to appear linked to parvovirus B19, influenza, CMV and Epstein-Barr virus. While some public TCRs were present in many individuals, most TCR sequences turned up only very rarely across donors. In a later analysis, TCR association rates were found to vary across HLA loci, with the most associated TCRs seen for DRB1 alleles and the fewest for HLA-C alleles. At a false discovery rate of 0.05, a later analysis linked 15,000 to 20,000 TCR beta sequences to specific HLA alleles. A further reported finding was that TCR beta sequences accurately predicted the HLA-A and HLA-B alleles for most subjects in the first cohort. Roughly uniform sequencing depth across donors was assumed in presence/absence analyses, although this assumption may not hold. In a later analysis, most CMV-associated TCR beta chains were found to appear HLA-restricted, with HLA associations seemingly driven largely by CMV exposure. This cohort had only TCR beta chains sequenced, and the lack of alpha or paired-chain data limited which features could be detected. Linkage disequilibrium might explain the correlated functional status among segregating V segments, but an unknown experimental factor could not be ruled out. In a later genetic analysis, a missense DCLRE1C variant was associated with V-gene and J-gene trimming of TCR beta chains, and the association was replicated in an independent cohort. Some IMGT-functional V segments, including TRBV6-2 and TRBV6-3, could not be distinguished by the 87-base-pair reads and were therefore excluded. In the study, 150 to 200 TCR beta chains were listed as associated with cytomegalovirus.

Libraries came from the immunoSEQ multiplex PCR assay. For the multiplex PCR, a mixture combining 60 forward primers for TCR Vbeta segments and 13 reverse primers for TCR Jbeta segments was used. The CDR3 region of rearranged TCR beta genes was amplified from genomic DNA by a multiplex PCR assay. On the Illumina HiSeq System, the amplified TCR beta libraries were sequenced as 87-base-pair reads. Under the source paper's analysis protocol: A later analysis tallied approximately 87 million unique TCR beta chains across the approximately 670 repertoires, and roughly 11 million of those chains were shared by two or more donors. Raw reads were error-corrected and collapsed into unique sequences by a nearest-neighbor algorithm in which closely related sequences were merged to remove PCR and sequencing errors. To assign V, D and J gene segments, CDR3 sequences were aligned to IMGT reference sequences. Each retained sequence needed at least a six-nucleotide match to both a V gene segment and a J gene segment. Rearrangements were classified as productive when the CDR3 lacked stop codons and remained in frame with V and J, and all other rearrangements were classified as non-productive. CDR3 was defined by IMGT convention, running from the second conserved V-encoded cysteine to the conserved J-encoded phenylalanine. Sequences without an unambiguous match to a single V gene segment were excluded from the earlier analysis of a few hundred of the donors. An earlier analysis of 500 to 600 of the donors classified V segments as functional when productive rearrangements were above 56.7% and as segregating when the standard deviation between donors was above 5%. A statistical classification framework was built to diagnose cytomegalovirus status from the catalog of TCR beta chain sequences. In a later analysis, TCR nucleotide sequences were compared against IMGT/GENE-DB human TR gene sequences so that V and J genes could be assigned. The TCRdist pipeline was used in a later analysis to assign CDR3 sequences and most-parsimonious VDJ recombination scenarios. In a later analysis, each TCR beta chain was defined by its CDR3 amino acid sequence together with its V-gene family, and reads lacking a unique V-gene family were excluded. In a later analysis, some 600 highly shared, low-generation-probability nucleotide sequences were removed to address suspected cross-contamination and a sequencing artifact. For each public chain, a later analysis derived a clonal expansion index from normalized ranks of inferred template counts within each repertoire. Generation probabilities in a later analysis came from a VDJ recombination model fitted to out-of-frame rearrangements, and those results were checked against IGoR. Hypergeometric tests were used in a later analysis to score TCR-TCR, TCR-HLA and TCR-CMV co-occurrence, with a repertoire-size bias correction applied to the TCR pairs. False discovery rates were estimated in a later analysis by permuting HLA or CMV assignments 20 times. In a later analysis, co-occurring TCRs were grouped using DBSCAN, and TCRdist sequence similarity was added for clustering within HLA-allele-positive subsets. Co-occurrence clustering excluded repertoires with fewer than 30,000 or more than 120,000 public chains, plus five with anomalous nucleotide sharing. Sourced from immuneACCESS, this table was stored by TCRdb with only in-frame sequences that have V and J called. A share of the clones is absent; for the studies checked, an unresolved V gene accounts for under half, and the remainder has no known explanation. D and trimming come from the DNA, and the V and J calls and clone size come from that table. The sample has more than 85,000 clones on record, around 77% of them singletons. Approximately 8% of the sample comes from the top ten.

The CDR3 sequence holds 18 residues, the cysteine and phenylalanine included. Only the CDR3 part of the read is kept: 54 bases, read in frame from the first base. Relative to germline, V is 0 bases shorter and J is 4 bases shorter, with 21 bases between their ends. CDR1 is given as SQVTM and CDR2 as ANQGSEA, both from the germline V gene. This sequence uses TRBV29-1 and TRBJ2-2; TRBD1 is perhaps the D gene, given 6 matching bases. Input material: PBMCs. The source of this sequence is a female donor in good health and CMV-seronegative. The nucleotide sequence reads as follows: TGCAGCGTTGAAGATGGAAACGACAGGCAGCAATTCACCGGGGAGCTGTTTTTT. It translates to CSVEDGNDRQQFTGELFF.